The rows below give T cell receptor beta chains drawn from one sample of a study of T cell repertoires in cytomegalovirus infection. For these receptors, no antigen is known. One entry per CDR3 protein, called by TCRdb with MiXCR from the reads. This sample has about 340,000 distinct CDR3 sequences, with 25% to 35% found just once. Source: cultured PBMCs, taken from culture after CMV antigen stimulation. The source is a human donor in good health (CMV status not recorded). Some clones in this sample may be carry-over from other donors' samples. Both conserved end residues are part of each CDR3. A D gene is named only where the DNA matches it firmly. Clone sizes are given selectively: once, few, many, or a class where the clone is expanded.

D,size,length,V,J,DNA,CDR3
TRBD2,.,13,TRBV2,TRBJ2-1,TGTGCCAGCAGACCGGGACTAGTCAATGAGCAGTTCTTC,CASRPGLVNEQFF
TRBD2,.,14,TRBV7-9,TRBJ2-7,TGTGCCAGCAGCGTAGGACTAGCGGGAGACGAGCAGTACTTC,CASSVGLAGDEQYF
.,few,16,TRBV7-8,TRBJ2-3,TGTGCCAGCAGCTTAGCGCTTGACGACGCGGGGGATACGCAGTATTTT,CASSLALDDAGDTQYF
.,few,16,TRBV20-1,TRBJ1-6,TGCAGTGCTAGAGATTCGGACAGAGGCACTAATTCACCCCTCCACTTT,CSARDSDRGTNSPLHF
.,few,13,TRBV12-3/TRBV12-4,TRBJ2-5,TGTGCCAGCAGTTTCGCGACCGAAGAGACCCAGTACTTC,CASSFATEETQYF
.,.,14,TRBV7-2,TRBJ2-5,TGTGCCAGCAGCCGCCCCGGACAGCAAGAGACCCAGTACTTC,CASSRPGQQETQYF
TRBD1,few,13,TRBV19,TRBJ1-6,TGTGCCAGTAGTGCCAGGGGGACCTCACCCCTCCACTTT,CASSARGTSPLHF
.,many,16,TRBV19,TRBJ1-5,TGTGCCAGTACCCAGGAGTTGGGTAGGGTCAATCAGCCCCAGCATTTT,CASTQELGRVNQPQHF
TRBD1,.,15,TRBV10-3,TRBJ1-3,TGTGCCATCACCCAGGGGGCGAGCTCTGGAAACACCATATATTTT,CAITQGASSGNTIYF
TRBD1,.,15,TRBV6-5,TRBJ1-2,TGTGCCAGCAGTTCCCTCGGACAGGGGGGACATGGCTACACCTTC,CASSSLGQGGHGYTF
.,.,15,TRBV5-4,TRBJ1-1,TGTGCCAGCAGCTTGGCGGGGTCCGGGGGGACTGAAGCTTTCTTT,CASSLAGSGGTEAFF
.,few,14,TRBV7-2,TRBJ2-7,TGTGCCAGCAGCCGGAGGGACCCTTCCTACGAGCAGTACTTC,CASSRRDPSYEQYF
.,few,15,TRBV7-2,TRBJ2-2,TGTGCCAGCAGCCCAAACGGGCCCGAATTAGGGGAGCTGTTTTTT,CASSPNGPELGELFF
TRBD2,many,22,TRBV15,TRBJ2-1,TGTGCCACCAGCAGAGACCCACACACCGGGACTAGCGGGGGACCCTCCTACAATGAGCAGTTCTTC,CATSRDPHTGTSGGPSYNEQFF
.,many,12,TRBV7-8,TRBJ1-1,TGTGCCAGCAGCCTTAAGAACACTGAAGCTTTCTTT,CASSLKNTEAFF
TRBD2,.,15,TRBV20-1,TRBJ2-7,TGCAGTGCTCGGACCGGGACTAGCGGGAGTTACGAGCAGTACTTC,CSARTGTSGSYEQYF
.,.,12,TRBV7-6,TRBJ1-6,TGTGCCAGCAGCTTAACGAGTTCACCCCTCCACTTT,CASSLTSSPLHF
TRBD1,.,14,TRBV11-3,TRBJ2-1,TGTGCCAGCAGCTTAGGACAGGGGGCAAGAAAGCAGTTCTTC,CASSLGQGARKQFF
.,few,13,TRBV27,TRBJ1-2,TGTGCCAGCAGTTTTGGGTTCAACTATGGCTACACCTTC,CASSFGFNYGYTF
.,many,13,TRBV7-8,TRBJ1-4,TGTGCCAGCAGCTTAGGGCGGAATGAAAAACTGTTTTTT,CASSLGRNEKLFF